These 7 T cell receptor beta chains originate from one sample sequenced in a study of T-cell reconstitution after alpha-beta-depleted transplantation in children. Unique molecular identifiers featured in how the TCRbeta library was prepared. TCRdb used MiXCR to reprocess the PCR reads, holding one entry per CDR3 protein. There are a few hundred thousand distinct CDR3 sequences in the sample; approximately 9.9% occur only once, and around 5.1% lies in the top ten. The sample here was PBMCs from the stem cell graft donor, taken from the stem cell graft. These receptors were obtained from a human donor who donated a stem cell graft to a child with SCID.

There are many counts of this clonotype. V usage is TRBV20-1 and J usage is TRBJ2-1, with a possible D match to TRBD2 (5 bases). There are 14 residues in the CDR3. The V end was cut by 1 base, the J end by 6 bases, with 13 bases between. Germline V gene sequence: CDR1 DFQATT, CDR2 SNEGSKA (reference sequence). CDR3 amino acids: CSARGNGILNEQFF. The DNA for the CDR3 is TGCAGTGCTAGAGGAAACGGGATACTCAATGAGCAGTTCTTC.

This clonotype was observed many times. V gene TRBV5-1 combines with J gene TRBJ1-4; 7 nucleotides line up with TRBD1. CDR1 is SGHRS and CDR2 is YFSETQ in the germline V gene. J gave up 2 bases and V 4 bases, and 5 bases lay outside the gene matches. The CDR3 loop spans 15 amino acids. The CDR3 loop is CASSKEQGTNEKLFF. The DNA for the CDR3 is TGCGCCAGCAGCAAGGAACAGGGGACTAATGAAAAACTGTTTTTT.

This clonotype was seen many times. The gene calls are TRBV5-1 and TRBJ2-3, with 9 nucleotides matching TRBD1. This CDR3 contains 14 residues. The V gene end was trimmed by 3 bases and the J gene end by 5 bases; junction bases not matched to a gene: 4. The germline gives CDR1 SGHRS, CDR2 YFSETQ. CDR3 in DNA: TGCGCCAGCAGCTGGGGACAGGGAGAAGATACGCAGTATTTT. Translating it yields CASSWGQGEDTQYF.

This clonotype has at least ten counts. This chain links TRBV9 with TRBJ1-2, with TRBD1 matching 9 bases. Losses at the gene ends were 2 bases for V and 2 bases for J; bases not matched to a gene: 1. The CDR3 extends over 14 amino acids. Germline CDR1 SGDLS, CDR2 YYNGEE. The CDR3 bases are TGTGCCAGCAGCGTGGGACAGGGAAACTATGGCTACACCTTC. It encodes CASSVGQGNYGYTF.

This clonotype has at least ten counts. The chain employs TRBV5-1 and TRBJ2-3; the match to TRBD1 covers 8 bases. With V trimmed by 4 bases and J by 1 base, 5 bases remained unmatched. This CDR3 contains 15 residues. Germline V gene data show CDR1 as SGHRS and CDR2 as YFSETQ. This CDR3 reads CASSPTGARTDTQYF. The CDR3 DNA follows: TGCGCCAGCAGCCCGACAGGGGCGCGCACAGATACGCAGTATTTT.

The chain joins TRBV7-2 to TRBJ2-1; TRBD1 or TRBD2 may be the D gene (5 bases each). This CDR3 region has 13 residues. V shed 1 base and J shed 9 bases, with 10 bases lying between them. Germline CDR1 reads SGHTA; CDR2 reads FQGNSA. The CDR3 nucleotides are TGTGCCAGCAGCTTAGAAGTCGGGGCTGAGCAGTTCTTC. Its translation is CASSLEVGAEQFF. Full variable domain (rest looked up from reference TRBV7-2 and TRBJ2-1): GAGVSQSPSNKVTEKGKDVELRCDPISGHTALYWYRQSLGQGLEFLIYFQGNSAPDKSGLPSDRFSAERTGGSVSTLTIQRTQQEDSAVYLCASSLEVGAEQFFGPGTRLTVL.

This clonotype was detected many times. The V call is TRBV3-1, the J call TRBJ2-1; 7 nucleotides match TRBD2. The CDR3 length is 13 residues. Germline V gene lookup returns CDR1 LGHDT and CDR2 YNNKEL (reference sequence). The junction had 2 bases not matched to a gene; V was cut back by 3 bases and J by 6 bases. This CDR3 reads CASSQGGGNEQFF. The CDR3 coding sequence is TGTGCCAGCAGCCAGGGGGGGGGCAATGAGCAGTTCTTC.